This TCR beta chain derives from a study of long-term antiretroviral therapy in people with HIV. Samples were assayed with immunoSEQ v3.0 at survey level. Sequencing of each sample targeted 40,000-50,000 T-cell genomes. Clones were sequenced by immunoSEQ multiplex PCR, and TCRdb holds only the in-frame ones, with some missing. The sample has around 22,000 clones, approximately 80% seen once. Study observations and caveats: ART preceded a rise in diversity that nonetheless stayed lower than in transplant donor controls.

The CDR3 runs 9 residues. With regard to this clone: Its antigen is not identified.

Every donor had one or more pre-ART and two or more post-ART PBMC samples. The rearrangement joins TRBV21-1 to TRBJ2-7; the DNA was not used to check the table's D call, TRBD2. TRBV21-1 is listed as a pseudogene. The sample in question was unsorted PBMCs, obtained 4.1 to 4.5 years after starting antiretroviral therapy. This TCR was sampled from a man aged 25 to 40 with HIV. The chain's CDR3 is CAPAYEQYF. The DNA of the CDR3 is TGTGCCCCGGCCTACGAGCAGTACTTC.